This TCR beta chain was profiled in a study of STAT5B mutations in CD4+ large granular lymphocyte leukemia. About this clone: As yet, its antigen is unknown.

Buffy coats from healthy blood donors served as controls. The germline gives CDR1 DFQATT, CDR2 SNEGSKA (reference sequence). Trimming pared 6 bases from V and 0 bases from J, leaving 5 bases between. This CDR3 contains 11 residues. Study observations and caveats: 8/27 top patient clones versus 2/35 control clones were TRBV06-family.

Method: immunoSEQ multiplex PCR; TCRdb's copy keeps in-frame clones and lacks some. Of 25,000 to 35,000 clones in the sample, approximately 81% are singletons; the top ten hold about 2.5%. The J gene is TRBJ1-1, the V gene TRBV20-1, with D unresolved. Sequencing was done on a sample of CD4+ T cells from blood buffy coats. The sequence derives from a human donor in good health. CDR3 DNA: TGCAGTGCCAGGTTGAACACTGAAGCTTTCTTT. It codes for CSARLNTEAFF.